This T cell receptor beta chain was observed in a study of technical replicates of blood from a handful of donors. Germline V gene lookup returns CDR1 SSHAT and CDR2 FNYEAQ (reference sequence). There are 14 residues in the CDR3. The germline V and J ends were trimmed by 4 bases and 8 bases, with 15 bases remaining between them. Profiling relied on immunoSEQ multiplex PCR, and the TCRdb table lists in-frame clones only, not all of them. Of approximately 12,000 clones listed, 79% were seen once; the top ten hold roughly 15%. V is TRBV7-7 and J is TRBJ2-1; D may be TRBD1 (6 bases). What was sequenced was PBMCs. The sequence came from a human donor in good health. The DNA of the CDR3 is TGTGCCAGCAGCTCCCTTAAGGGGGTACATGAGCAGTTCTTC. Residues: CASSSLKGVHEQFF. Full variable domain (remainder filled in from reference TRBV7-7 and TRBJ2-1): GAGVSQSPRYKVTKRGQDVTLRCDPISSHATLYWYQQALGQGPEFLTYFNYEAQPDKSGLPSDRFSAERPEGSISTLTIQRTEQRDSAMYRCASSSLKGVHEQFFGPGTRLTVL.